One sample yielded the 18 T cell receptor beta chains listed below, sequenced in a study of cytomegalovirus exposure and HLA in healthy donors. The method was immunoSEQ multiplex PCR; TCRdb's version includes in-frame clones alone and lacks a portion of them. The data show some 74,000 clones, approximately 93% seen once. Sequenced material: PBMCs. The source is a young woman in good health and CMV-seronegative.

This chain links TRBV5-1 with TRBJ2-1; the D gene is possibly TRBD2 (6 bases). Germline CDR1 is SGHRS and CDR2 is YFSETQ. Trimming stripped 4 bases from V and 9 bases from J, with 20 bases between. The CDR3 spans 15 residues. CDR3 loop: CASSPRLEAGGEQFF. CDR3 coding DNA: TGCGCCAGCAGCCCGCGACTAGAGGCGGGTGGTGAGCAGTTCTTC.

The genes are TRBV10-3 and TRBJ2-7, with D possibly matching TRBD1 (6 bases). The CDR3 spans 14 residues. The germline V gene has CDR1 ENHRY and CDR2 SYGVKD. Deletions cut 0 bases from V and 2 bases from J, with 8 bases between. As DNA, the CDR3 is TGTGCCATCAGTGAGTCCCAGGGGACCTACGAGCAGTACTTC. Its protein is CAISESQGTYEQYF.

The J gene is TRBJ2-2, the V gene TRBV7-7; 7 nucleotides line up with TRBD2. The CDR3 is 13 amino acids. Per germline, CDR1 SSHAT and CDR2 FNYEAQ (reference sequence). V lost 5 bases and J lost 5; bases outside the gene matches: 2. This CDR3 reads CASSVGGTGELFF. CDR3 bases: TGTGCCAGCAGCGTGGGAGGGACCGGGGAGCTGTTTTTT. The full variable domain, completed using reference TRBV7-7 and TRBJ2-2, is GAGVSQSPRYKVTKRGQDVTLRCDPISSHATLYWYQQALGQGPEFLTYFNYEAQPDKSGLPSDRFSAERPEGSISTLTIQRTEQRDSAMYRCASSVGGTGELFFGEGSRLTVL.

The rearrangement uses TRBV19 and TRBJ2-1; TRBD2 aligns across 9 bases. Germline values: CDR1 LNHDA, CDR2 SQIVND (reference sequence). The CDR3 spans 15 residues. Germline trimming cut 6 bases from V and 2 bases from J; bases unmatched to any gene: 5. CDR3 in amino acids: CASSQSGGPYNEQFF. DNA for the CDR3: TGTGCCAGTAGCCAAAGCGGGGGGCCCTACAATGAGCAGTTCTTC. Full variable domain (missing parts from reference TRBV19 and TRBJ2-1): DGGITQSPKYLFRKEGQNVTLSCEQNLNHDAMYWYRQDPGQGLRLIYYSQIVNDFQKGDIAEGYSVSREKKESFPLTVTSAQKNPTAFYLCASSQSGGPYNEQFFGPGTRLTVL.

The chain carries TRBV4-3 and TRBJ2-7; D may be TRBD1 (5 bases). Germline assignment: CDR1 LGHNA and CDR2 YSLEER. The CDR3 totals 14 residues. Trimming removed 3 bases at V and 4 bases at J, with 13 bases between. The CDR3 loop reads CASSQGNQGYEQYF. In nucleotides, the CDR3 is TGCGCCAGCAGCCAGGGAAACCAGGGTTACGAGCAGTACTTC.

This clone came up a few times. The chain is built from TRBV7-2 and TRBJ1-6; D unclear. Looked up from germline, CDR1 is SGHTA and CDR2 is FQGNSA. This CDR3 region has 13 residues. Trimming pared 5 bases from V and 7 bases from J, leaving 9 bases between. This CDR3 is CASSENRNSPLHF. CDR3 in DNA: TGTGCCAGCAGCGAAAACAGAAATTCACCCCTCCACTTT.

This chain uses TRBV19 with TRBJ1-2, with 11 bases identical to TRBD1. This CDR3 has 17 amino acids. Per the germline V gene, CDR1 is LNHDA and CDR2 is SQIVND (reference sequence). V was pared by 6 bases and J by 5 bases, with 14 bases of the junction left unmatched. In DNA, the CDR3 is TGTGCCAGTAGGACCGGGACAGGGGGTCCGGCCGTATATGGCTACACCTTC. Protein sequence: CASRTGTGGPAVYGYTF.

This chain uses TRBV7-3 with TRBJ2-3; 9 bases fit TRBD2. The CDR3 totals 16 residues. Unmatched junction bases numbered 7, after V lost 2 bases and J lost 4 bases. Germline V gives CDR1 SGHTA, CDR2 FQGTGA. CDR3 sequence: CASSLWAGGPSDTQYF. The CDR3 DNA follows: TGTGCCAGCAGCTTATGGGCGGGAGGGCCTTCAGATACGCAGTATTTT.

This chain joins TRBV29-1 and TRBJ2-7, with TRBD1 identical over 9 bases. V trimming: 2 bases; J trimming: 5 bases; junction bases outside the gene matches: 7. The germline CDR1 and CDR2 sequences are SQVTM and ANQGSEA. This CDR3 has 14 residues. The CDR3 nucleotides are TGCAGCGTTGAAATACAGGGGGCGATTAACGAGCAGTACTTC. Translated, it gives CSVEIQGAINEQYF.

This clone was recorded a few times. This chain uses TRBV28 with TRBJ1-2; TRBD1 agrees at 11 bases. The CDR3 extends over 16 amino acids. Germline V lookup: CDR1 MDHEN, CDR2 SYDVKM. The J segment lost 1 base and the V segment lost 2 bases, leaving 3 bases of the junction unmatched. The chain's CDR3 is CASSLGTGGGNYGYTF. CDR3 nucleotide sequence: TGTGCCAGCAGTTTAGGGACAGGGGGAGGTAACTATGGCTACACCTTC.

CDR3 protein: CASSLASPKEKLFF. In nucleotides, the CDR3 is TGTGCCAGCAGCTTAGCGTCCCCAAAAGAAAAACTGTTTTTT. The V call is TRBV7-9, the J call TRBJ1-4; the D is unclear. Deletions cut 0 bases from V and 8 bases from J, with 10 bases between. The germline CDR1 and CDR2 sequences are SEHNR and FQNEAQ (reference sequence). This CDR3 spans 14 amino acids.

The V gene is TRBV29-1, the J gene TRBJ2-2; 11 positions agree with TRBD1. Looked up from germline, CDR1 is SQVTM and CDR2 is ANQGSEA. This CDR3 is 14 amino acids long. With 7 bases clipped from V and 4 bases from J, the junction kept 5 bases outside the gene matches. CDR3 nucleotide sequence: TGCAGCGCTGGACAGGGGGCGGGCACCGGGGAGCTGTTTTTT. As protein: CSAGQGAGTGELFF.

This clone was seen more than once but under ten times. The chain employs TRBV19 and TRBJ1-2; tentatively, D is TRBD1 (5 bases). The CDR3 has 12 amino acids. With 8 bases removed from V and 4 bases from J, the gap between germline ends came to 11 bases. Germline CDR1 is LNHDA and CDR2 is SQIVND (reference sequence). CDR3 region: CASLGAGYGYTF. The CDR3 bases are TGTGCCAGTTTAGGGGCAGGCTATGGCTACACCTTC. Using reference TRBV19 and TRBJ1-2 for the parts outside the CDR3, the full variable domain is DGGITQSPKYLFRKEGQNVTLSCEQNLNHDAMYWYRQDPGQGLRLIYYSQIVNDFQKGDIAEGYSVSREKKESFPLTVTSAQKNPTAFYLCASLGAGYGYTFGSGTRLTVV.

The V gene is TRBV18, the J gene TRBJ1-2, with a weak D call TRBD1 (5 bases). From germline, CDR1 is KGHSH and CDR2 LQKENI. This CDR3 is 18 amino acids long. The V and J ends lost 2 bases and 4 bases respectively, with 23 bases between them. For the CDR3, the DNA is TGTGCCAGCTCACCAAGCTTTGGGGCCGCGGCCCTTGGCTATGGCTACACCTTC. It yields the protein CASSPSFGAAALGYGYTF.

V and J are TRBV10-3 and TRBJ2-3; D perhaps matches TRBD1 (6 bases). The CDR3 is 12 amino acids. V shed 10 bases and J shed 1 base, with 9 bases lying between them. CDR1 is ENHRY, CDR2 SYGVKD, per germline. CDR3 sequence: CANGGGTDTQYF. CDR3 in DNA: TGTGCCAATGGGGGCGGCACAGATACGCAGTATTTT.

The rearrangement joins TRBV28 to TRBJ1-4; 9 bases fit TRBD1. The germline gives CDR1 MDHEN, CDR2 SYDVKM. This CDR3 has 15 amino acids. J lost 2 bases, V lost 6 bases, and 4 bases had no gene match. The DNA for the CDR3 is TGTGCCAGCAGCTCCGGGACAGGGACTAATGAAAAACTGTTTTTT. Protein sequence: CASSSGTGTNEKLFF.

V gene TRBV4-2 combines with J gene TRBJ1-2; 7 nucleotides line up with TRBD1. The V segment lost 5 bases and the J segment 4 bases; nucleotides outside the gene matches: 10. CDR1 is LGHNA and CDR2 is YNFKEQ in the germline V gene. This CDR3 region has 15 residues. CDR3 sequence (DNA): TGTGCCAGCAGCTCAGCCGACCGGGACAGCTATGGCTACACCTTC. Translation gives CASSSADRDSYGYTF.

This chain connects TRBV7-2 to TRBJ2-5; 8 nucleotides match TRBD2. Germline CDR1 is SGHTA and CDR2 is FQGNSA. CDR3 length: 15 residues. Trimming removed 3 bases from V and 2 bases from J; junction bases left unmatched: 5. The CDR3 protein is CASSLDGGGQETQYF. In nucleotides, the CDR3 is TGTGCCAGCAGCTTGGATGGCGGGGGGCAAGAGACCCAGTACTTC.